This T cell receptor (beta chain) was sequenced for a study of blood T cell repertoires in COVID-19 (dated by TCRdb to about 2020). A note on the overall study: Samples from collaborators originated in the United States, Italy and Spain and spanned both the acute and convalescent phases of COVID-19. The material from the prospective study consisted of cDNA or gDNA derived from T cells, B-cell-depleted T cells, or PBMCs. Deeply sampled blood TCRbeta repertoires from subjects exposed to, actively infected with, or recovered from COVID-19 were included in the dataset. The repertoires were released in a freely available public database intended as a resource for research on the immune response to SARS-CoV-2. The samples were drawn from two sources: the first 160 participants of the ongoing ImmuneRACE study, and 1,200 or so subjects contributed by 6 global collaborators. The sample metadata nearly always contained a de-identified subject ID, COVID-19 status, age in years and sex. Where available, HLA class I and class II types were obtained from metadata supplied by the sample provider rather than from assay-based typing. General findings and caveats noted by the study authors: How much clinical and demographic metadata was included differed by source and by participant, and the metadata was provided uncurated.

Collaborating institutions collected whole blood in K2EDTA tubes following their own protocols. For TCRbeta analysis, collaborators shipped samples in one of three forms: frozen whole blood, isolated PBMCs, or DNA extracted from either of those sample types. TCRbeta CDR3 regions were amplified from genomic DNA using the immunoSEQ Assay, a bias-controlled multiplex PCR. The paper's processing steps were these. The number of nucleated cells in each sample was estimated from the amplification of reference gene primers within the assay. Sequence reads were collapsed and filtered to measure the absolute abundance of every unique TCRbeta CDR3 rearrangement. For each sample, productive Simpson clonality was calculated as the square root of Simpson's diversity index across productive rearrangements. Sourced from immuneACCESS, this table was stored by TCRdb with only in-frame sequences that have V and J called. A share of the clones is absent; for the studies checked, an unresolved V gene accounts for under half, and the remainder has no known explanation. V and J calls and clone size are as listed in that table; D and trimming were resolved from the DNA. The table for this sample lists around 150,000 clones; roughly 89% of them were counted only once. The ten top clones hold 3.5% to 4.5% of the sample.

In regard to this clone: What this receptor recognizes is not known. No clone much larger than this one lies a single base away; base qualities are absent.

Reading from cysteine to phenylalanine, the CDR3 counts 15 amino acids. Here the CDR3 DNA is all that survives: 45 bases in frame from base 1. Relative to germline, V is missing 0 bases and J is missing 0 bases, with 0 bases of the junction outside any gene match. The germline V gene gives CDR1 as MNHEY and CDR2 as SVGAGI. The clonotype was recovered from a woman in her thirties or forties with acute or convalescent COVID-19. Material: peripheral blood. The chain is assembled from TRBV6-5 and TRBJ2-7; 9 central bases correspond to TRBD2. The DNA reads TGTGCCAGCAGTTACTCGACTAGCGGCTCCTACGAGCAGTACTTC. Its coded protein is CASSYSTSGSYEQYF.